This passage covers 27 T cell receptor beta chains from one sample sequenced in a study of T cells in tumors after PD-1 blockade. TCRdb's copy holds only in-frame clones and misses some; the assay was immunoSEQ multiplex PCR. The sample includes some 11,000 clones, less than 65% of them seen just once. Source: tumor tissue, taken before anti-PD-1 treatment. The origin of the receptors is a human donor with basal cell carcinoma.

About this clone itself: The same CDR3 also results from other DNA sequences found in this sample. The chain couples TRBV5-1 to TRBJ2-7, with D perhaps TRBD2 (6 bases). Germline V gives CDR1 SGHRS, CDR2 YFSETQ. The germline V and J ends were trimmed by 2 bases and 2 bases, with 11 bases remaining between them. The CDR3 covers 14 residues. CDR3 sequence (DNA): TGCGCCAGCAGCTTCCTGGGGGGTACCTACGAGCAGTACTTC. Its protein is CASSFLGGTYEQYF. The full variable domain, in which reference TRBV5-1 and TRBJ2-7 provide the parts outside the CDR3, is KAGVTQTPRYLIKTRGQQVTLSCSPISGHRSVSWYQQTPGQGLQFLFEYFSETQRNKGNFPGRFSGRQFSNSRSEMNVSTLELGDSALYLCASSFLGGTYEQYFGPGTRLTVT.

This chain connects TRBV6-5 to TRBJ1-6; D perhaps matches TRBD1 (5 bases). This CDR3 contains 13 residues. Germline loops: CDR1 MNHEY, CDR2 SVGAGI. V shed 10 bases and J shed 6 bases, with 13 bases lying between them. CDR3 in DNA: TGTGCCACCACCCGGGGGGTTAATTCACCCCTCCACTTT. Translating gives CATTRGVNSPLHF.

This clone was seen a handful of times. The rearrangement joins TRBV28 to TRBJ2-3; D perhaps matches TRBD2 (5 bases). This CDR3 has 17 amino acids. Germline CDR1 and CDR2: MDHEN and SYDVKM. V gave up 3 bases and J gave up 0 bases, with 16 bases separating them. The CDR3 DNA follows: TGTGCCAGCAGTTTGGTCAGGTCGGCGGGCAGCACAGATACGCAGTATTTT. Translation: CASSLVRSAGSTDTQYF.

The chain joins TRBV19 to TRBJ1-5, with a weak D call TRBD1 (5 bases). From germline, CDR1 is LNHDA and CDR2 SQIVND (reference sequence). The CDR3 extends over 15 amino acids. V lost 3 bases and J lost 0, with 9 bases in between. The CDR3: CASSMKGYSNQPQHF. CDR3 coding DNA: TGTGCCAGTAGTATGAAGGGGTATAGCAATCAGCCCCAGCATTTT.

This chain connects TRBV18 to TRBJ1-1; D gene unclear. CDR1 is KGHSH, CDR2 LQKENI, per germline. V dropped 4 bases and J dropped 3 bases, with 9 bases sitting between them. The CDR3 sequence is 13 residues long. This chain's CDR3 is CASSLEMDTEAFF. The CDR3 coding sequence is TGTGCCAGCTCACTTGAAATGGACACTGAAGCTTTCTTT.

The gene calls are TRBV7-9 and TRBJ2-7, with 7 positions matching TRBD1. The CDR3 is 12 amino acids. Per the germline V gene, CDR1 is SEHNR and CDR2 is FQNEAQ (reference sequence). The trim removed 3 bases at V and 4 bases at J, leaving 0 bases unmatched. The CDR3 region is CASSLTGYEQYF. Here the CDR3 DNA reads TGTGCCAGCAGCTTGACAGGGTACGAGCAGTACTTC.

The chain couples TRBV2 to TRBJ2-7; 8 bases match TRBD1. The CDR3 has 14 residues. With 6 bases clipped from V and 2 bases from J, the junction kept 6 bases outside the gene matches. The germline V gene encodes CDR1 SNHLY and CDR2 FYNNEI. CDR3 DNA sequence: TGTGCCAGCAGCTACGGGGGACAGGCCTACGAGCAGTACTTC. Translated: CASSYGGQAYEQYF. The complete variable domain, with remaining parts taken from reference TRBV2 and TRBJ2-7, reads EPEVTQTPSHQVTQMGQEVILRCVPISNHLYFYWYRQILGQKVEFLVSFYNNEISEKSEIFDDQFSVERPDGSNFTLKIRSTKLEDSAMYFCASSYGGQAYEQYFGPGTRLTVT.

This clone has just a few counts. The chain carries TRBV9 and TRBJ2-3; tentatively, D is TRBD1 (5 bases). Germline CDR1 reads SGDLS; CDR2 reads YYNGEE. V lost 1 base and J 1 base, leaving 10 bases between the germline ends. The CDR3 has 15 amino acids. CDR3 coding DNA: TGTGCCAGCAGCGTACATTCAGGGCGCACAGATACGCAGTATTTT. It encodes CASSVHSGRTDTQYF.

This rearrangement joins TRBV25-1 to TRBJ1-2; D remains unclear. The V end was cut by 3 bases, the J end by 0 bases, with 8 bases between. The germline V gene has CDR1 MGHDK and CDR2 SYGVNS. CDR3 length equals 14 residues. CDR3 DNA sequence: TGTGCCAGCAGTGATCAGGTTGCTAACTATGGCTACACCTTC. This gives the protein CASSDQVANYGYTF.

Judged by abundance, this clone is medium-sized. The chain is built from TRBV24-1 and TRBJ1-2, with a tentative D call TRBD1 (5 bases). This CDR3 contains 14 residues. Trimming cost V 2 bases and J 4 bases, with 10 bases left between them. Germline V gene sequence: CDR1 KGHDR, CDR2 SFDVKD. The CDR3 sequence: CATSDSRRGYGYTF. CDR3 bases: TGTGCCACCAGTGATTCTAGGAGGGGCTATGGCTACACCTTC.

This clone is termed medium-sized. The rearrangement uses TRBV11-3 and TRBJ2-1; D could derive from TRBD1 or TRBD2 (5 bases each). Germline values: CDR1 SGHNT, CDR2 YENEEA. Trimming removed 5 bases from V and 6 bases from J, with 17 bases in between. There are 15 residues in the CDR3. DNA for the CDR3: TGTGCCAGCAGCCCAGGGACGAGAAGGGGCAATGAGCAGTTCTTC. This gives the protein CASSPGTRRGNEQFF.

The chain is built from TRBV9 and TRBJ1-1, with D unresolved. The CDR3 has 13 amino acids. V gave up 0 bases and J gave up 1 base, with 4 bases separating them. Per germline, CDR1 SGDLS and CDR2 YYNGEE. For the CDR3, the DNA is TGTGCCAGCAGCGTAGAATCGAACACTGAAGCTTTCTTT. Its translation is CASSVESNTEAFF.

This rearrangement joins TRBV28 to TRBJ1-5; D uncertain. The CDR3 extends over 13 amino acids. V was trimmed by 4 bases and J by 1 base, leaving 5 bases between them. Germline values: CDR1 MDHEN, CDR2 SYDVKM. The CDR3, as DNA: TGTGCCAGCAGTTACGACAGCAATCAGCCCCAGCATTTT. As protein: CASSYDSNQPQHF.

CDR3 sequence: CASSPRTSGGMDTQYF. CDR3 sequence (DNA): TGTGCCAGCAGCCCTCGGACTAGCGGGGGGATGGATACGCAGTATTTT. V gene TRBV13 combines with J gene TRBJ2-3, with TRBD2 identical over 14 bases. V shed 5 bases, J shed 6 bases, and the junction held 7 bases outside the gene matches. The CDR3 loop spans 16 amino acids. Germline assignment: CDR1 PRHDT and CDR2 FYEKMQ (reference sequence).

This clone was seen only a few times. This chain links TRBV7-2 with TRBJ2-2; 7 bases are a match to TRBD1. In germline, CDR1 is SGHTA, CDR2 FQGNSA. The V gene end was trimmed by 5 bases and the J gene end by 6 bases; junction bases not matched to a gene: 18. The CDR3 runs to 18 residues. CDR3 sequence: CASSLVGTALRLPGELFF. In DNA, the CDR3 is TGTGCCAGCAGCCTAGTGGGGACAGCCCTCCGTTTGCCCGGGGAGCTGTTTTTT.

This clone has more than one count but fewer than ten. The chain links TRBV5-4 to TRBJ2-5, with D perhaps matching TRBD2 (6 bases). V dropped 0 bases and J dropped 5 bases, with 14 bases sitting between them. Germline V gene sequence: CDR1 SGHNT, CDR2 YYREEE (reference sequence). This CDR3 is built from 15 residues. CDR3: CASSLVGGALETQYF. For the CDR3, the DNA is TGTGCCAGCAGCTTGGTCGGGGGAGCGTTGGAGACCCAGTACTTC.

J is TRBJ2-4 and V is TRBV24-1; D uncertain. CDR1 and CDR2 (germline): KGHDR, SFDVKD. This CDR3 spans 18 amino acids. The V gene lost 7 bases and the J gene lost 0 bases, with 21 bases spanning the gap. The CDR3 DNA reads as TGTGCCACCAGGGAGATCATTGGCAGACGATTAGCCAAAAACATTCAGTACTTC. Protein sequence: CATREIIGRRLAKNIQYF.

The chain is built from TRBV24-1 and TRBJ2-5; a weak D match, TRBD2 (6 bases). Between the trimmed V and J ends, which lost 2 bases and 5 bases, there was a span of 11 bases. Germline CDR1 and CDR2: KGHDR and SFDVKD. The CDR3 totals 14 residues. CDR3 region: CATSDWGLGETQYF. CDR3 bases: TGTGCCACCAGTGATTGGGGACTGGGGGAGACCCAGTACTTC.

This clone was seen a handful of times. The chain links TRBV28 to TRBJ1-2, with unresolved D. Germline assignment: CDR1 MDHEN and CDR2 SYDVKM. The germline V and J ends were trimmed by 5 bases and 5 bases, with 9 bases remaining between them. CDR3 length equals 12 residues. The CDR3: CASSRMEYGYTF. The CDR3 DNA follows: TGTGCCAGCAGTCGGATGGAGTATGGCTACACCTTC.

The CDR3 loop is CASSLAGGTDTQYF. CDR3 nucleotide sequence: TGTGCCAGCAGCCTAGCGGGGGGGACAGATACGCAGTATTTT. This chain connects TRBV6-5 to TRBJ2-3; TRBD2 agrees at 12 bases. This CDR3 has 14 residues. Germline loops: CDR1 MNHEY, CDR2 SVGAGI. The J segment lost 3 bases and the V segment lost 6 bases, leaving 1 base of the junction unmatched.

The chain links TRBV7-9 to TRBJ2-2; 7 nucleotides match TRBD2. The CDR3 extends over 16 amino acids. Germline CDR1 and CDR2: SEHNR and FQNEAQ (reference sequence). J gave up 1 base and V 5 bases, and 7 bases lay outside the gene matches. CDR3 protein: CASSRRGGVNTGELFF. The CDR3 bases are TGTGCCAGCAGCCGTCGTGGGGGGGTGAACACCGGGGAGCTGTTTTTT.

The chain joins TRBV20-1 to TRBJ1-3; the D is unclear. Germline CDR1 reads DFQATT; CDR2 reads SNEGSKA (reference sequence). Trimming pared 3 bases from V and 0 bases from J, leaving 12 bases between. CDR3 length: 15 amino acids. CDR3 protein: CSASTSSSSGNTIYF. The CDR3 DNA is TGCAGTGCTAGTACTTCATCGAGCTCTGGAAACACCATATATTTT.

This clone was detected only once. The rearrangement joins TRBV6-6 to TRBJ2-3; D is uncertain. The CDR3 contains 12 residues. Trimming stripped 6 bases from V and 3 bases from J, with 7 bases between. CDR1 is MNHNY and CDR2 is SVGAGI in the germline V gene (reference sequence). The CDR3 sequence: CASSFYTDTQYF. In nucleotides, the CDR3 is TGTGCCAGCAGCTTCTATACAGATACGCAGTATTTT.

This clone was detected only a few times. This sequence joins TRBV30 and TRBJ1-5; no definite D call. Germline loops: CDR1 GTSNPN, CDR2 SVGIG (reference sequence). The ends were cut back, 0 bases at V and 5 bases at J, with 5 bases in the middle. The CDR3 spans 12 residues. The CDR3 protein is CAWSVRDQPQHF. The CDR3 DNA reads TGTGCCTGGAGTGTACGGGATCAGCCCCAGCATTTT.

The chain carries TRBV11-3 and TRBJ1-6; D may be TRBD1 (5 bases). In germline, CDR1 is SGHNT, CDR2 YENEEA. The CDR3 has 15 residues. V was clipped by 1 base and J by 7 bases, with 11 bases between them. CDR3 sequence (DNA): TGTGCCAGCAGCTTAGGGGGCTTTACGAATTCACCCCTCCACTTT. Amino acids: CASSLGGFTNSPLHF.

The chain joins TRBV3-1 (or the pseudogene TRBV3-2) to TRBJ2-7, with D tentatively TRBD1 or TRBD2 (5 bases each). Germline V gene data show CDR1 as LGHDT and CDR2 as YNNKEL (reference sequence). The CDR3 has 14 residues. Trimming left V 4 bases short and J 6 bases short, with 16 bases between. The CDR3 DNA sequence: TGTGCCAGCAGCCCGTTGAGGGGAGCTGGCGAGCAGTACTTC. Amino acid sequence: CASSPLRGAGEQYF.

J is TRBJ2-5 and V is TRBV7-9, with TRBD1 matching 9 bases. Germline lookup yields CDR1 SEHNR and CDR2 FQNEAQ (reference sequence). This CDR3 spans 15 amino acids. Trimming took 1 base from V and 2 from J; bases not matched to a gene: 2. This CDR3 reads CASSLGDREQETQYF. DNA for the CDR3: TGTGCCAGCAGCTTAGGGGACAGGGAACAAGAGACCCAGTACTTC.